The 25 T cell receptor beta chains reported below all come from one sample, sequenced in a study of blood T cell repertoires in COVID-19. Assay used: immunoSEQ multiplex PCR; TCRdb lists only in-frame clones, some missing. This table holds roughly 250,000 clones, about nine tenths found once. The sample comprised peripheral blood. All receptors derive from a woman aged 25 to 39 with COVID-19, enrolled during active disease.

This chain links TRBV13 with TRBJ2-1, with TRBD2 matching over 10 bases. V trimming: 2 bases; J trimming: 7 bases; junction bases outside the gene matches: 11. The CDR3 loop spans 17 amino acids. Germline values: CDR1 PRHDT, CDR2 FYEKMQ (reference sequence). The CDR3 here is CASSLRVGASGGNEQFF. Here the CDR3 DNA reads TGTGCCAGCAGCTTAAGGGTCGGGGCTAGCGGGGGAAATGAGCAGTTCTTC.

V is TRBV30 and J is TRBJ1-2; 8 nucleotides line up with TRBD1. In germline, CDR1 is GTSNPN, CDR2 SVGIG (reference sequence). Trimming removed 7 bases from V and 4 bases from J; junction bases left unmatched: 8. The CDR3 spans 13 residues. The CDR3 DNA is TGTGCCTCTACCACAGGGGGTCGCTATGGCTACACCTTC. This gives the protein CASTTGGRYGYTF. Supplemented by reference TRBV30 and TRBJ1-2, the full variable domain reads SQTIHQWPATLVQPVGSPLSLECTVEGTSNPNLYWYRQAAGRGLQLLFYSVGIGQISSEVPQNLSASRPQDRQFILSSKKLLLSDSGFYLCASTTGGRYGYTFGSGTRLTVV.

V is TRBV14 and J is TRBJ2-3, with D perhaps matching TRBD2 (5 bases). Germline CDR1 is SGHDN and CDR2 is FVKESK. Trimming took 4 bases from V and 4 from J, leaving 12 bases between them. The CDR3 is 14 amino acids. This CDR3 reads CASSPRIGADTQYF. The CDR3 DNA sequence: TGTGCCAGCAGCCCCCGGATCGGGGCAGATACGCAGTATTTT.

V usage is TRBV7-8 and J usage is TRBJ2-3; TRBD2 aligns across 8 bases. The V gene's germline CDR1 is SGHVS and CDR2 FQNEAQ. The V gene end was trimmed by 5 bases and the J gene end by 7 bases; junction bases not matched to a gene: 8. This CDR3 has 14 residues. The CDR3 reads CASSPWTSPNTQYF. The CDR3 DNA reads as TGTGCCAGCAGCCCCTGGACTAGCCCGAATACGCAGTATTTT.

The V and J genes are TRBV7-8 and TRBJ2-5, with D uncertain. The CDR3 length is 13 residues. Germline V gives CDR1 SGHVS, CDR2 FQNEAQ. Trimming cost V 5 bases and J 2 bases, with 9 bases left between them. The CDR3 loop reads CASSPPAQETQYF. The CDR3 nucleotides are TGTGCCAGCAGCCCCCCCGCGCAAGAGACCCAGTACTTC.

V and J are TRBV7-9 and TRBJ2-6, with D tentatively TRBD2 (5 bases). In germline, CDR1 is SEHNR, CDR2 FQNEAQ (reference sequence). The CDR3 is made up of 15 amino acids. V was shortened by 3 bases and J by 0 bases, with 6 bases between the two germline ends. The CDR3 loop reads CASSLGASGANVLTF. CDR3 bases: TGTGCCAGCAGCTTGGGAGCCTCTGGGGCCAACGTCCTGACTTTC.

The chain employs TRBV5-3 and TRBJ2-5; TRBD1 agrees at 8 bases. TRBV5-3 is identified as an open reading frame with a role that is uncertain. This CDR3 is 19 amino acids long. Germline trimming cut 3 bases from V and 3 bases from J; bases unmatched to any gene: 19. CDR3 bases: TGTGCCAGAAGCTGGGCGCCGCCCAGGGGGCAATTCGAAAAAGAGACCCAGTACTTC. It translates to CARSWAPPRGQFEKETQYF.

The J gene is TRBJ2-3, the V gene TRBV5-1, with 9 bases aligning to TRBD2. The CDR3 totals 15 residues. Germline values: CDR1 SGHRS, CDR2 YFSETQ. V was pared by 4 bases and J by 1 base, with 4 bases of the junction left unmatched. CDR3 residues: CASSTVAGGTDTQYF. DNA for the CDR3: TGCGCCAGCAGCACCGTAGCGGGGGGCACAGATACGCAGTATTTT.

In its sample, this clone was seen once. The chain has TRBV10-2 and TRBJ1-5; TRBD1 matches at 8 bases. Trimming took 3 bases from V and 2 from J; bases not matched to a gene: 3. The CDR3 is 15 residues long. Per the germline V gene, CDR1 is WSHSY and CDR2 is SAAADI. CDR3 sequence: CASSEPGQGNQPQHF. Here the CDR3 DNA reads TGCGCCAGCAGTGAACCGGGACAGGGCAATCAGCCCCAGCATTTT.

The V and J genes are TRBV4-1 and TRBJ1-3, with D uncertain. The V end was cut by 4 bases, the J end by 3 bases, with 7 bases between. Germline CDR1 MGHRA, CDR2 YSYEKL. This CDR3 contains 13 residues. CDR3 nucleotide sequence: TGCGCCAGCAGCCGACCGGGTGGAAACACCATATATTTT. Encoded protein: CASSRPGGNTIYF.

The J gene is TRBJ1-5, the V gene TRBV2; 7 bases align to TRBD1. The CDR3 is made up of 15 amino acids. CDR1 and CDR2 (germline): SNHLY, FYNNEI. The junction had 8 bases not matched to a gene; V was cut back by 8 bases and J by 1 base. The CDR3 region is CASRDTGQSNQPQHF. In DNA, the CDR3 is TGTGCCAGCCGAGATACGGGACAGAGCAATCAGCCCCAGCATTTT.

The chain uses TRBV9 and TRBJ2-2, with 8 bases lining up with TRBD1. The CDR3 spans 16 residues. CDR1 SGDLS and CDR2 YYNGEE come from the germline V gene. V lost 1 base and J lost 6; bases outside the gene matches: 8. In DNA, the CDR3 is TGTGCCAGCAGCGTAATACCTTCAGGGGGCTCCGGGGAGCTGTTTTTT. It translates to CASSVIPSGGSGELFF.

This clone was found a few times. The V gene is TRBV9, the J gene TRBJ2-1; 11 bases align to TRBD2. Germline CDR1 reads SGDLS; CDR2 reads YYNGEE. The CDR3 totals 16 residues. The V and J ends lost 3 bases and 5 bases, in that order; junction bases with no gene match: 7. CDR3 in amino acids: CASSGPTSGEDNEQFF. The CDR3 nucleotides read TGTGCCAGCAGCGGGCCGACTAGCGGGGAGGACAATGAGCAGTTCTTC.

This chain joins TRBV15 and TRBJ1-5; D gene uncertain. Deletions cut 0 bases from V and 2 bases from J, with 11 bases between. Germline CDR1 is LNHNV and CDR2 is YYDKDF (reference sequence). The CDR3 is made up of 16 amino acids. As DNA, the CDR3 is TGTGCCACCAGCAGAGAAGTCGGTCGTGGCAATCAGCCCCAGCATTTT. This codes for CATSREVGRGNQPQHF.

The chain couples TRBV2 to TRBJ2-7; 9 bases are a match to TRBD2. In germline, CDR1 is SNHLY, CDR2 FYNNEI. V was clipped by 8 bases and J by 0 bases; unmatched bases: 5. CDR3 length equals 14 residues. CDR3 sequence: CASSLAGFSYEQYF. CDR3 sequence (DNA): TGTGCCAGCTCGCTAGCGGGGTTCTCCTACGAGCAGTACTTC.

The chain has TRBV12-5 and TRBJ2-2, with D perhaps TRBD2 (6 bases). Germline CDR1 and CDR2: LGHNT and FRNRAP. Trimming stripped 6 bases from V and 1 base from J, with 21 bases between. CDR3 length: 18 residues. In DNA, the CDR3 is TGTGCTAGTGGGGGGACCTTACGGAGGGGATGGAACACCGGGGAGCTGTTTTTT. Its translation: CASGGTLRRGWNTGELFF. The complete variable domain, with remaining parts taken from reference TRBV12-5 and TRBJ2-2, reads DARVTQTPRHKVTEMGQEVTMRCQPILGHNTVFWYRQTMMQGLELLAYFRNRAPLDDSGMPKDRFSAEMPDATLATLKIQPSEPRDSAVYFCASGGTLRRGWNTGELFFGEGSRLTVL.

V is TRBV4-2 and J is TRBJ2-2, with D maybe TRBD1 (7 bases). The CDR3 contains 20 residues. V lost 1 base and J lost 0, with 21 bases in between. Germline loops: CDR1 LGHNA, CDR2 YNFKEQ. The CDR3 sequence: CASSQVLGGRQGSNTGELFF. CDR3 sequence (DNA): TGTGCCAGCAGCCAAGTGCTTGGAGGGCGACAGGGCTCGAACACCGGGGAGCTGTTTTTT.

The rearrangement uses TRBV25-1 and TRBJ1-2; 9 bases agree with TRBD1. V shed 5 bases and J 5 bases; nucleotides not matched to a gene: 6. The CDR3 loop spans 14 amino acids. Germline V gene lookup returns CDR1 MGHDK and CDR2 SYGVNS. The CDR3 is CASSPRTGAYGYTF. CDR3 in DNA: TGTGCCAGCAGTCCCCGGACAGGGGCATATGGCTACACCTTC.

The chain links TRBV5-1 to TRBJ2-7; 9 bases match TRBD1. Germline values: CDR1 SGHRS, CDR2 YFSETQ. Germline trimming cut 4 bases from V and 5 bases from J; bases unmatched to any gene: 1. The CDR3 has 12 residues. The CDR3 loop reads CASSRQGDEQYF. Written as DNA, the CDR3 is TGCGCCAGCAGCCGACAGGGGGACGAGCAGTACTTC. Supplemented by reference TRBV5-1 and TRBJ2-7, the full variable domain reads KAGVTQTPRYLIKTRGQQVTLSCSPISGHRSVSWYQQTPGQGLQFLFEYFSETQRNKGNFPGRFSGRQFSNSRSEMNVSTLELGDSALYLCASSRQGDEQYFGPGTRLTVT.

The sample holds a few counts of this clone. The V gene is TRBV5-4, the J gene TRBJ1-1; TRBD1 matches 8 bases. The CDR3 sequence is 16 residues long. Unmatched junction bases numbered 13, after V lost 4 bases and J lost 5 bases. The germline CDR1 and CDR2 sequences are SGHNT and YYREEE (reference sequence). The CDR3 nucleotides are TGTGCCAGCAGCCAACCCCCAGGGGGCGCGGGGACTGAAGCTTTCTTT. It is translated as CASSQPPGGAGTEAFF.

This chain joins TRBV12-3 or TRBV12-4 and TRBJ1-1, with D perhaps TRBD1 (5 bases). The CDR3 totals 13 residues. Deletions cut 2 bases from V and 6 bases from J, with 10 bases between. Written as DNA, the CDR3 is TGTGCCAGCAGTTTATGGGGGGTGGCTGAAGCTTTCTTT. This sequence encodes CASSLWGVAEAFF.

This chain links TRBV4-1 with TRBJ1-5; D unresolved. Germline V gene data show CDR1 as MGHRA and CDR2 as YSYEKL. This CDR3 has 14 residues. V lost 4 bases and J lost 5, with 12 bases in between. CDR3 sequence: CASSLHGQDQPQHF. The CDR3 bases are TGCGCCAGCAGCCTCCATGGGCAGGATCAGCCCCAGCATTTT.

The CDR3 sequence: CASSPGSDTQYF. CDR3 in DNA: TGTGCCAGCAGCCCCGGTTCAGATACGCAGTATTTT. The rearrangement uses TRBV11-2 and TRBJ2-3; D is ambiguous. This CDR3 has 12 amino acids. V gave up 5 bases and J gave up 4 bases, with 7 bases separating them. From germline, CDR1 is SGHAT and CDR2 FQNNGV.

This chain connects TRBV19 to TRBJ2-7, with a possible D match to TRBD2 (5 bases). This CDR3 spans 14 amino acids. The V and J ends lost 5 bases and 6 bases respectively, with 17 bases between them. Per the germline V gene, CDR1 is LNHDA and CDR2 is SQIVND (reference sequence). CDR3 coding DNA: TGTGCCAGTAGTCCCCCGATTAGAGGGAGCGAGCAGTACTTC. It codes for CASSPPIRGSEQYF.

V is TRBV6-5 and J is TRBJ1-3; the D gene is possibly TRBD1 (5 bases). The CDR3 runs 13 residues. Germline V CDR1 and CDR2: MNHEY, SVGAGI. Trimming cost V 2 bases and J 4 bases, with 6 bases left between them. CDR3 sequence: CASSYRGGNTIYF. CDR3 in DNA: TGTGCCAGCAGTTACAGGGGAGGAAACACCATATATTTT.